Each of the 23 T cell receptor beta chains below was sequenced from the same sample in a study of blood T cell repertoires in COVID-19 (dated by TCRdb to the early 2020s). Library preparation was by the immunoSEQ multiplex PCR assay. Drawn from immuneACCESS, this table holds only the in-frame rearrangements with V and J called that TCRdb kept. Clones are partly lost; checked studies trace under half to an unresolved V gene and leave the rest unexplained. The sample data list under 300,000 clones, and about four fifths of these were observed just once. The ten largest clonotypes hold over 1.3% of the sample. Sequencing input: peripheral blood. The receptors originated from a human donor with COVID-19, enrolled during active disease. The donor label of this sample is uncertain.

The chain combines TRBV19 with TRBJ1-1, with 7 bases that match TRBD1. CDR3 length: 19 amino acids. Germline V gene data show CDR1 as LNHDA and CDR2 as SQIVND (reference sequence). With V trimmed by 5 bases and J by 0 bases, 18 bases remained unmatched. The CDR3 sequence is CASSHYLQPGTEMNTEAFF. The DNA for the CDR3 is TGTGCCAGTAGTCACTACCTCCAGCCCGGGACAGAAATGAACACTGAAGCTTTCTTT. Full variable domain (rest looked up from reference TRBV19 and TRBJ1-1): DGGITQSPKYLFRKEGQNVTLSCEQNLNHDAMYWYRQDPGQGLRLIYYSQIVNDFQKGDIAEGYSVSREKKESFPLTVTSAQKNPTAFYLCASSHYLQPGTEMNTEAFFGQGTRLTVV.

The rearrangement joins TRBV6-2 or TRBV6-3 to TRBJ1-5, with D uncertain. In germline, CDR1 is MNHEY, CDR2 SVGEGT. The ends were cut back, 4 bases at V and 7 bases at J, with 11 bases in the middle. The CDR3 contains 13 residues. The CDR3 protein is CASSLAQSQPQHF. Here the CDR3 DNA reads TGTGCCAGCAGTTTGGCACAGTCCCAGCCCCAGCATTTT.

This rearrangement joins TRBV10-2 to TRBJ1-1; TRBD1 matches at 8 bases. Germline values: CDR1 WSHSY, CDR2 SAAADI. V lost 0 bases to trimming and J lost 1 base; unmatched junction nucleotides: 16. The CDR3 is 20 amino acids. CDR3 in amino acids: CASSESLNGQGRRRNTEAFF. CDR3 bases: TGCGCCAGCAGTGAGTCCCTGAACGGACAGGGCCGAAGAAGGAACACTGAAGCTTTCTTT.

The chain combines TRBV4-3 with TRBJ1-2; D unclear. V shed 2 bases and J shed 8 bases, with 15 bases lying between them. From germline, CDR1 is LGHNA and CDR2 YSLEER. This CDR3 comprises 14 residues. In DNA, the CDR3 is TGCGCCAGCAGCCAAAGACACCGCTTGGAAGGCTACACCTTC. Translated, it gives CASSQRHRLEGYTF.

The V call is TRBV28, the J call TRBJ1-2, with TRBD1 as a possible D gene (6 bases). Germline V gives CDR1 MDHEN, CDR2 SYDVKM. Trimming removed 5 bases at V and 0 bases at J, with 13 bases between. There are 15 residues in the CDR3. The DNA of the CDR3 is TGTGCCAGCAGTGTCCCCTGGACAGCTAACTATGGCTACACCTTC. It specifies CASSVPWTANYGYTF.

This clone was counted once. The V gene is TRBV5-1, the J gene TRBJ2-7; 8 bases are a match to TRBD1. J gave up 12 bases and V 2 bases, and 13 bases lay outside the gene matches. This CDR3 region has 14 residues. Germline CDR1 is SGHRS and CDR2 is YFSETQ. CDR3 sequence (DNA): TGCGCCAGCAGCTTTTCAGGGGGCTCCCCTTCTCGGTACTTC. Protein sequence: CASSFSGGSPSRYF.

This chain joins TRBV3-1 (or the pseudogene TRBV3-2) and TRBJ2-6, with D unresolved. Germline lookup yields CDR1 LGHDT and CDR2 YNNKEL (reference sequence). This CDR3 is built from 17 residues. V was shortened by 8 bases and J by 0 bases, with 17 bases between the two germline ends. The CDR3 DNA sequence: TGTGCCAGCGCGCTTAAAAGGAGTTCCTCTGGGGCCAACGTCCTGACTTTC. Translated, it gives CASALKRSSSGANVLTF.

The rearrangement uses TRBV10-3 and TRBJ2-1; TRBD2 aligns across 16 bases. This CDR3 is 16 amino acids long. Germline assignment: CDR1 ENHRY and CDR2 SYGVKD. The trim removed 10 bases at V and 7 bases at J, leaving 10 bases unmatched. DNA for the CDR3: TGTGCCAGTATGGGGACTAGCGGGAGGGCGAGGAATGAGCAGTTCTTC. Residues: CASMGTSGRARNEQFF.

As to this clone: Other DNA sequences from this sample encode an identical CDR3 as well. The CDR3 DNA reads TGCAGCGTTGGGACAGCCATGAACACTGAAGCTTTCTTT. This translates into CSVGTAMNTEAFF. This chain links TRBV29-1 with TRBJ1-1; possibly TRBD1 for D (6 bases). CDR1 and CDR2 from the germline V gene are SQVTM and ANQGSEA. CDR3 length equals 13 residues. V dropped 4 bases and J dropped 0 bases, with 9 bases sitting between them.

The chain employs TRBV6-4 and TRBJ1-1; the match to TRBD1 covers 7 bases. This CDR3 has 14 amino acids. Germline V gives CDR1 MRHNA, CDR2 SNTAGT. V lost 6 bases, J lost 1 base, and 5 bases stayed unmatched. DNA of the CDR3: TGTGCCAGCAGAGTGGACAGGCAGAACACTGAAGCTTTCTTT. Translating it yields CASRVDRQNTEAFF.

This sequence joins TRBV2 and TRBJ1-5; D gene ambiguous. The CDR3 is made up of 14 amino acids. Trimming took 5 bases from V and 7 from J, leaving 15 bases between them. The germline CDR1 and CDR2 sequences are SNHLY and FYNNEI. In DNA, the CDR3 is TGTGCCAGCAGTCTAAGAGGGTTGGGGCAGCCCCAGCATTTT. Translating gives CASSLRGLGQPQHF.

In this sample, this clone turned up a few times. The genes are TRBV9 and TRBJ2-2; 7 bases are a match to TRBD1. Germline CDR1 and CDR2: SGDLS and YYNGEE. The J segment lost 6 bases and the V segment lost 4 bases, leaving 21 bases of the junction unmatched. The CDR3 contains 19 residues. In DNA, the CDR3 is TGTGCCAGCAGCCCCCCGAGAGGGACAGCTGGCCCTGGGGCCGGGGAGCTGTTTTTT. Protein: CASSPPRGTAGPGAGELFF. The full variable domain, in which reference TRBV9 and TRBJ2-2 provide the parts outside the CDR3, is DSGVTQTPKHLITATGQRVTLRCSPRSGDLSVYWYQQSLDQGLQFLIQYYNGEERAKGNILERFSAQQFPDLHSELNLSSLELGDSALYFCASSPPRGTAGPGAGELFFGEGSRLTVL.

The V call is TRBV7-2, the J call TRBJ1-5; no clear D gene. V dropped 0 bases and J dropped 6 bases, with 9 bases sitting between them. The germline V gene has CDR1 SGHTA and CDR2 FQGNSA. CDR3 length: 14 residues. In nucleotides, the CDR3 is TGTGCCAGCAGCTTAGCTGGTTCGGGTCAGCCCCAGCATTTT. This sequence encodes CASSLAGSGQPQHF.

The chain has TRBV11-2 and TRBJ1-1; 7 nucleotides align to TRBD1. V shed 5 bases and J 4 bases; nucleotides not matched to a gene: 7. The CDR3 is 14 residues long. Germline-derived CDR1 and CDR2 are SGHAT and FQNNGV. CDR3 residues: CASSRDSLSTEAFF. In DNA form, the CDR3 reads TGTGCCAGCAGCAGGGACAGCCTGAGCACTGAAGCTTTCTTT. The variable domain in full, completed from reference TRBV11-2 and TRBJ1-1, reads EAGVAQSPRYKIIEKRQSVAFWCNPISGHATLYWYQQILGQGPKLLIQFQNNGVVDDSQLPKDRFSAERLKGVDSTLKIQPAKLEDSAVYLCASSRDSLSTEAFFGQGTRLTVV.

This chain uses TRBV28 with TRBJ1-5; 12 bases align to TRBD1. V dropped 7 bases and J dropped 6; count of bases not matched to a gene: 4. CDR1 and CDR2 (germline): MDHEN, SYDVKM. The CDR3 spans 14 residues. The CDR3 is CASTRDRGPQPQHF. CDR3 nucleotides: TGTGCCAGCACCAGGGACAGGGGGCCTCAGCCCCAGCATTTT.

The chain recombines TRBV19 with TRBJ2-2, with no clear D. This CDR3 is 15 amino acids long. CDR1 and CDR2 (germline): LNHDA, SQIVND (reference sequence). Trimming stripped 3 bases from V and 0 bases from J, with 8 bases between. CDR3 bases: TGTGCCAGTAGTATTTGGAGATCGAACACCGGGGAGCTGTTTTTT. Translating gives CASSIWRSNTGELFF.

The table lists this clone with a few counts. V is TRBV4-1 and J is TRBJ2-1, with TRBD2 identical over 14 bases. Germline loops: CDR1 MGHRA, CDR2 YSYEKL. This CDR3 is built from 17 residues. V was pared by 0 bases and J by 8 bases, with 6 bases of the junction left unmatched. The CDR3 loop reads CASSQDQGTSGSDEQFF. CDR3 DNA: TGCGCCAGCAGCCAAGATCAGGGGACTAGCGGGAGCGATGAGCAGTTCTTC.

This clone came up many times. The gene calls are TRBV27 and TRBJ1-2, with TRBD1 matching 10 bases. This CDR3 region has 22 residues. CDR1 and CDR2 from the germline V gene are MNHEY and SMNVEV (reference sequence). The V and J ends lost 5 bases and 7 bases, in that order; junction bases with no gene match: 31. DNA of the CDR3: TGTGCCAGCAGTCTTTCTCCGGGACAGGGGTTAGGACGGATCCGCCGGGGTGTTGGCTACACCTTC. It specifies CASSLSPGQGLGRIRRGVGYTF.

The gene calls are TRBV4-2 and TRBJ1-6, with D perhaps TRBD1 (6 bases). The length of the CDR3 is 15 residues. Germline assignment: CDR1 LGHNA and CDR2 YNFKEQ. The V and J ends lost 0 bases and 7 bases respectively, with 10 bases between them. This chain's CDR3 is CASSQDNTGNSPLHF. CDR3 coding DNA: TGTGCCAGCAGCCAAGATAACACAGGGAATTCACCCCTCCACTTT.

The chain is built from TRBV25-1 and TRBJ2-7; 8 nucleotides agree with TRBD2. Germline V CDR1 and CDR2: MGHDK, SYGVNS. The CDR3 extends over 14 amino acids. J gave up 4 bases and V 2 bases, and 4 bases lay outside the gene matches. CDR3: CASSETGGRYEQYF. The DNA for the CDR3 is TGTGCCAGCAGTGAAACGGGAGGGCGGTACGAGCAGTACTTC.

This chain joins TRBV29-1 and TRBJ1-1, with TRBD1 as a possible D gene (5 bases). V lost 1 base to trimming and J lost 5 bases, with 17 bases between them. CDR3 length: 15 residues. Germline-derived CDR1 and CDR2 are SQVTM and ANQGSEA. CDR3 amino acids: CSVEGRGGIGTEAFF. The CDR3 DNA reads TGCAGCGTTGAAGGACGGGGGGGTATTGGGACTGAAGCTTTCTTT.

The chain carries TRBV5-1 and TRBJ1-4, with a possible D match to TRBD1 (5 bases). V gave up 1 base and J gave up 7 bases, with 14 bases separating them. The CDR3 has 15 residues. The germline V gene encodes CDR1 SGHRS and CDR2 YFSETQ. The CDR3 spells CASSLSPGGGEKLFF. CDR3 bases: TGCGCCAGCAGCTTGAGCCCGGGGGGGGGTGAAAAACTGTTTTTT.

This chain links TRBV28 with TRBJ1-2, with D maybe TRBD1 (6 bases). The V gene's germline CDR1 is MDHEN and CDR2 SYDVKM. This CDR3 has 13 amino acids. V gave up 6 bases and J gave up 7 bases, with 15 bases separating them. CDR3: CASRLQGFGGYTF. CDR3 nucleotide sequence: TGTGCCAGCAGGCTACAGGGTTTTGGTGGCTACACCTTC.